The 30 T cell receptor beta chains below were found in one sample sequenced in a study of blood T cell repertoires in COVID-19. Repertoires were generated with immunoSEQ multiplex PCR, while TCRdb's copy carries only in-frame clones and drops some. The table includes over 200,000 clones, over 80% detected once. The material sequenced was PBMCs or T cells enriched from blood (not recorded which). The receptors come from a man in his late teens or twenties with acute COVID-19.

This clone was detected a few times. J is TRBJ1-2 and V is TRBV24-1; 12 bases match TRBD1. Germline V lookup: CDR1 KGHDR, CDR2 SFDVKD. There are 16 residues in the CDR3. J gave up 7 bases and V 7 bases, and 12 bases lay outside the gene matches. DNA of the CDR3: TGTGCCACCAGAGCCAGCGGGACAGGGGGCGAGAGTGGCTACACCTTC. Translated, it gives CATRASGTGGESGYTF.

The genes are TRBV28 and TRBJ1-5, with 9 bases aligning to TRBD1. V trimming: 5 bases; J trimming: 3 bases; junction bases outside the gene matches: 8. In germline, CDR1 is MDHEN, CDR2 SYDVKM. CDR3 length: 16 residues. DNA of the CDR3: TGTGCCAGCAGTACGGAAGGACAGGGGAACAATCAGCCCCAGCATTTT. Its protein product is CASSTEGQGNNQPQHF.

This rearrangement joins TRBV7-8 to TRBJ2-5; the match to TRBD2 covers 14 bases. Germline V lookup: CDR1 SGHVS, CDR2 FQNEAQ. The CDR3 consists of 17 residues. Trimming took 5 bases from V and 1 from J; bases not matched to a gene: 6. The CDR3 loop is CASSPGLAGGLQETQYF. The CDR3 DNA sequence: TGTGCCAGCAGCCCAGGACTAGCGGGAGGTCTCCAAGAGACCCAGTACTTC.

V usage is TRBV6-1 and J usage is TRBJ1-3; weak D call: TRBD1 (6 bases). From germline, CDR1 is MNHNS and CDR2 SASEGT. The germline V and J ends were trimmed by 2 bases and 7 bases, with 12 bases remaining between them. This CDR3 spans 14 amino acids. The CDR3 DNA follows: TGTGCCAGCAGTGAAAATATAGGGGGTAACACCATATATTTT. Translating gives CASSENIGGNTIYF.

The V call is TRBV19, the J call TRBJ2-3, with D uncertain. The CDR3 consists of 18 residues. Germline V gives CDR1 LNHDA, CDR2 SQIVND (reference sequence). The V end was cut by 1 base, the J end by 3 bases, with 20 bases between. The CDR3 is CASSIGGSALAVTDTQYF. The CDR3 DNA is TGTGCCAGTAGTATAGGAGGCAGCGCCTTAGCTGTAACAGATACGCAGTATTTT.

The J gene is TRBJ2-3, the V gene TRBV7-3; 9 bases line up with TRBD1. This CDR3 is 15 amino acids long. Trimming took 5 bases from V and 0 from J; bases not matched to a gene: 3. Looked up from germline, CDR1 is SGHTA and CDR2 is FQGTGA. The CDR3 spells CASSMGQGSTDTQYF. Here the CDR3 DNA reads TGTGCCAGCAGCATGGGACAGGGTAGCACAGATACGCAGTATTTT.

This chain connects TRBV9 to TRBJ1-2, with TRBD1 identical over 7 bases. The V gene end was trimmed by 2 bases and the J gene end by 8 bases; junction bases not matched to a gene: 12. The CDR3 totals 15 residues. The V gene's germline CDR1 is SGDLS and CDR2 YYNGEE. Written as DNA, the CDR3 is TGTGCCAGCAGCGTCGGAAGACAGGGCGGTGGGGGCTACACCTTC. Translating it yields CASSVGRQGGGGYTF.

J is TRBJ2-1 and V is TRBV6-5; TRBD2 agrees at 9 bases. Losses at the gene ends were 6 bases for V and 8 bases for J; bases not matched to a gene: 5. From germline, CDR1 is MNHEY and CDR2 SVGAGI. The CDR3 consists of 13 residues. The CDR3 here is CASRFSGRDEQFF. The CDR3 nucleotides read TGTGCCAGCAGGTTTAGCGGGAGAGATGAGCAGTTCTTC.

The CDR3 region has the DNA TGTGCCAGCTCACCACCCAGCGGGAGTCTCAATGAGCAGTTCTTC. Its protein is CASSPPSGSLNEQFF. The rearrangement joins TRBV18 to TRBJ2-1; 8 bases line up with TRBD2. Germline CDR1 and CDR2: KGHSH and LQKENI. The CDR3 covers 15 residues. V was pared by 0 bases and J by 6 bases, with 4 bases of the junction left unmatched.

V is TRBV19 and J is TRBJ1-1; D is undetermined. V lost 3 bases and J 2 bases, leaving 7 bases between the germline ends. Germline loops: CDR1 LNHDA, CDR2 SQIVND (reference sequence). This CDR3 is 13 amino acids long. DNA of the CDR3: TGTGCCAGTAGTATCGTATCTAACACTGAAGCTTTCTTT. Protein sequence: CASSIVSNTEAFF. The full variable domain, in which reference TRBV19 and TRBJ1-1 provide the parts outside the CDR3, is DGGITQSPKYLFRKEGQNVTLSCEQNLNHDAMYWYRQDPGQGLRLIYYSQIVNDFQKGDIAEGYSVSREKKESFPLTVTSAQKNPTAFYLCASSIVSNTEAFFGQGTRLTVV.

J is TRBJ2-1 and V is TRBV9; TRBD2 agrees at 8 bases. Germline CDR1 reads SGDLS; CDR2 reads YYNGEE. V trimming: 3 bases; J trimming: 4 bases; junction bases outside the gene matches: 12. This CDR3 is built from 17 residues. The CDR3 here is CASSASKGGRQYNEQFF. In DNA form, the CDR3 reads TGTGCCAGCAGCGCCAGCAAGGGCGGGAGGCAATACAATGAGCAGTTCTTC.

J is TRBJ2-3 and V is TRBV29-1; 7 nucleotides agree with TRBD2. The CDR3 is 14 residues long. Germline loops: CDR1 SQVTM, CDR2 ANQGSEA. Trimming at V came to 6 bases and at J to 1 base, leaving 7 bases not matched to a gene. For the CDR3, the DNA is TGCAGCGTCGACTTGGGGAGGGGCACAGATACGCAGTATTTT. It translates to CSVDLGRGTDTQYF.

The CDR3 DNA follows: TGTGCCAGCAGCTCCCTGGGGGGGGGCCGGGACTATGGCTACACCTTC. Protein sequence: CASSSLGGGRDYGYTF. The chain carries TRBV5-6 and TRBJ1-2; D perhaps matches TRBD1 (6 bases). The germline V gene encodes CDR1 SGHDT and CDR2 YYEEEE. Deletions cut 3 bases from V and 3 bases from J, with 18 bases between. This CDR3 has 16 amino acids.

The rearrangement joins TRBV4-1 to TRBJ1-2; D is possibly TRBD1 (5 bases). Looked up from germline, CDR1 is MGHRA and CDR2 is YSYEKL. This CDR3 contains 16 residues. Trimming removed 0 bases at V and 4 bases at J, with 15 bases between. Written as DNA, the CDR3 is TGCGCCAGCAGCCAAGATCCATCAGGGTATAGCTATGGCTACACCTTC. Its translation: CASSQDPSGYSYGYTF.

This clone was counted once. CDR3 DNA: TGTGCCAGCAGTTTAGGGCGTGCTGGGGCCAACGTCCTGACTTTC. It yields the protein CASSLGRAGANVLTF. The chain uses TRBV28 and TRBJ2-6, with D unclear. V lost 2 bases, J lost 2 bases, and 7 bases lay in between. This CDR3 is built from 15 residues. Germline V gene lookup returns CDR1 MDHEN and CDR2 SYDVKM. Supplemented by reference TRBV28 and TRBJ2-6, the full variable domain reads DVKVTQSSRYLVKRTGEKVFLECVQDMDHENMFWYRQDPGLGLRLIYFSYDVKMKEKGDIPEGYSVSREKKERFSLILESASTNQTSMYLCASSLGRAGANVLTFGAGSRLTVL.

V usage is TRBV5-4 and J usage is TRBJ2-2; D is undetermined. The germline V and J ends were trimmed by 0 bases and 6 bases, with 3 bases remaining between them. CDR1 SGHNT and CDR2 YYREEE come from the germline V gene (reference sequence). This CDR3 is 12 amino acids long. The CDR3 loop reads CASSLVSGELFF. CDR3 DNA: TGTGCCAGCAGCTTGGTCTCCGGGGAGCTGTTTTTT.

Only one count was recorded for this clone. The rearrangement links TRBV7-3 to TRBJ2-3; 12 bases match TRBD2. The germline gives CDR1 SGHTA, CDR2 FQGTGA. The CDR3 spans 15 residues. Trimming removed 4 bases from V and 5 bases from J; junction bases left unmatched: 4. This chain's CDR3 is CASSSSGLAGDTQYF. CDR3 DNA: TGTGCCAGCAGCTCCTCGGGACTAGCGGGAGATACGCAGTATTTT.

The rearrangement uses TRBV18 and TRBJ2-7; 10 positions agree with TRBD1. The V gene end was trimmed by 1 base and the J gene end by 4 bases; junction bases not matched to a gene: 4. Per the germline V gene, CDR1 is KGHSH and CDR2 is LQKENI. This CDR3 comprises 15 residues. The CDR3 sequence is CASSPRQGAWYEQYF. CDR3 coding DNA: TGTGCCAGCTCACCACGACAGGGGGCTTGGTACGAGCAGTACTTC.

V is TRBV10-3 and J is TRBJ1-2, with a tentative D call TRBD1 (6 bases). Deletions cut 3 bases from V and 5 bases from J, with 13 bases between. Germline assignment: CDR1 ENHRY and CDR2 SYGVKD. CDR3 length equals 14 residues. The DNA of the CDR3 is TGTGCCATCAGTGATACCAGGACAGCTTATGGCTACACCTTC. Its protein product is CAISDTRTAYGYTF.

The chain uses TRBV7-2 and TRBJ2-7; perhaps TRBD2 as D (6 bases). With 3 bases removed from V and 3 bases from J, the gap between germline ends came to 15 bases. This CDR3 has 15 residues. The germline CDR1 and CDR2 sequences are SGHTA and FQGNSA. The CDR3 DNA is TGTGCCAGCAGCTTCAAACCGGACGGGGGCTACGAGCAGTACTTC. It translates to CASSFKPDGGYEQYF.

The gene calls are TRBV4-3 and TRBJ2-7; TRBD2 agrees at 9 bases. CDR3 length: 22 amino acids. Germline V gives CDR1 LGHNA, CDR2 YSLEER. V dropped 0 bases and J dropped 2; count of bases not matched to a gene: 23. CDR3 DNA: TGCGCCAGCAGCCAAGATAGTGTTGGTATTGGGTACCTAGCGGGACTTACCTACGAGCAGTACTTC. This gives the protein CASSQDSVGIGYLAGLTYEQYF.

This clone was detected once. The chain employs TRBV11-1 and TRBJ2-7, with 8 bases lining up with TRBD1. Germline V gene lookup returns CDR1 SGHAT and CDR2 FQDESV (reference sequence). J lost 0 bases, V lost 3 bases, and 1 base had no gene match. The CDR3 has 14 amino acids. CDR3 nucleotide sequence: TGTGCCAGCAGCTTTACAGGGGGCTCCTACGAGCAGTACTTC. Its translation: CASSFTGGSYEQYF.

This clone has a single count. This chain uses TRBV18 with TRBJ2-4; maybe TRBD2 (6 bases). Per germline, CDR1 KGHSH and CDR2 LQKENI. CDR3 length: 15 amino acids. The V and J ends lost 3 bases and 6 bases respectively, with 15 bases between them. The CDR3 bases are TGTGCCAGCTCACCTTCCGGGGGTGGCGGAAACATTCAGTACTTC. It encodes CASSPSGGGGNIQYF.

V usage is TRBV20-1 and J usage is TRBJ2-7, with TRBD1 matching over 7 bases. CDR1 DFQATT and CDR2 SNEGSKA come from the germline V gene (reference sequence). The V and J ends lost 3 bases and 6 bases, in that order; junction bases with no gene match: 5. This CDR3 comprises 12 residues. The CDR3 is CSASLGGGEQYF. CDR3 nucleotides: TGCAGTGCTAGTTTAGGGGGCGGCGAGCAGTACTTC.

In its sample, this clone was seen once. The genes are TRBV19 and TRBJ2-7; a possible D gene is TRBD2 (5 bases). The CDR3 totals 13 residues. CDR1 is LNHDA and CDR2 is SQIVND in the germline V gene (reference sequence). Between the trimmed V and J ends, which lost 0 bases and 3 bases, there was a span of 6 bases. CDR3 loop: CASSIEGLYEQYF. DNA of the CDR3: TGTGCCAGTAGTATAGAAGGACTCTACGAGCAGTACTTC.

The chain combines TRBV24-1 with TRBJ2-1; 8 bases fit TRBD1. The CDR3 has 13 residues. Germline V gene data show CDR1 as KGHDR and CDR2 as SFDVKD. Trimming took 8 bases from V and 4 from J; bases not matched to a gene: 3. The CDR3 protein is CATTGGDYNEQFF. Written as DNA, the CDR3 is TGTGCCACCACAGGGGGCGATTACAATGAGCAGTTCTTC.

This clone was counted once. The chain is built from TRBV27 and TRBJ1-2, with a possible D match to TRBD1 (5 bases). Looked up from germline, CDR1 is MNHEY and CDR2 is SMNVEV (reference sequence). This CDR3 is built from 13 residues. The germline V and J ends were trimmed by 8 bases and 6 bases, with 16 bases remaining between them. The CDR3 DNA reads TGTGCCAGCGGGGGGGGATATTATGATGGCTACACCTTC. Translated: CASGGGYYDGYTF.

The chain combines TRBV7-2 with TRBJ2-1; TRBD1 is a possible D gene (6 bases). Trimming removed 1 base from V and 7 bases from J, with 17 bases in between. The V gene's germline CDR1 is SGHTA and CDR2 FQGNSA. The CDR3 is 16 residues long. The CDR3 here is CASSLDDRLLENEQFF. As DNA, the CDR3 is TGTGCCAGCAGCTTAGACGACAGGCTTCTTGAGAATGAGCAGTTCTTC.

This sequence joins TRBV6-5 and TRBJ2-3; 13 bases agree with TRBD2. This CDR3 is built from 15 residues. Germline V gene lookup returns CDR1 MNHEY and CDR2 SVGAGI. Losses at the gene ends were 2 bases for V and 6 bases for J; bases not matched to a gene: 2. This CDR3 is CASSYRGLAGDTQYF. CDR3 nucleotide sequence: TGTGCCAGCAGTTACAGGGGACTAGCGGGGGATACGCAGTATTTT.

The chain links TRBV27 to TRBJ2-1; 9 bases fit TRBD2. This CDR3 contains 15 residues. V lost 4 bases and J lost 7; bases outside the gene matches: 8. The V gene's germline CDR1 is MNHEY and CDR2 SMNVEV (reference sequence). CDR3 coding DNA: TGTGCCAGCAGTTCACTAGCGGGTCTAGGGAATGAGCAGTTCTTC. Translated: CASSSLAGLGNEQFF.